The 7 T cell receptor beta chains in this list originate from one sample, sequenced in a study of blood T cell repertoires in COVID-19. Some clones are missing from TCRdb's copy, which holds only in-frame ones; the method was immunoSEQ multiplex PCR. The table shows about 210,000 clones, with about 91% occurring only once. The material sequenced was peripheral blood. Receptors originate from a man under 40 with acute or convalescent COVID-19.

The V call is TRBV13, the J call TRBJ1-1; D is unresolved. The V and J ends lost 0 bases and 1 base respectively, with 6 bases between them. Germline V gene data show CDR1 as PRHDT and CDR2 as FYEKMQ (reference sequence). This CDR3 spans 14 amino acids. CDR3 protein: CASSLGRRNTEAFF. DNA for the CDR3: TGTGCCAGCAGCTTAGGCCGTCGGAACACTGAAGCTTTCTTT.

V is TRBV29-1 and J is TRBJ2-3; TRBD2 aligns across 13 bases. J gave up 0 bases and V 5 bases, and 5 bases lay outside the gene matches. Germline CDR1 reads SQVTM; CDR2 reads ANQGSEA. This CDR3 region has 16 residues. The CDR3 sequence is CSVRTSGRASTDTQYF. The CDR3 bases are TGCAGCGTTAGGACTAGCGGGAGAGCTAGCACAGATACGCAGTATTTT.

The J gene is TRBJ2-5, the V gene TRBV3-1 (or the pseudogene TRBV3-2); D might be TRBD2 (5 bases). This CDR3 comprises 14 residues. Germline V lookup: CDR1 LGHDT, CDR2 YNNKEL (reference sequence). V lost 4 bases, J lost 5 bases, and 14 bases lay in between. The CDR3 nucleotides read TGTGCCAGCAGCCCAAACCGGGGATACGAGACCCAGTACTTC. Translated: CASSPNRGYETQYF.

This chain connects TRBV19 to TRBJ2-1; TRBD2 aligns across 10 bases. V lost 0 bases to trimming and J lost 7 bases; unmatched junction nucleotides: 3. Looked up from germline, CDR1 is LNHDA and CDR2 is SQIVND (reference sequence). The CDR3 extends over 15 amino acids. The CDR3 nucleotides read TGTGCCAGTAGTATAGAGGGACTAGCGATAAATGAGCAGTTCTTC. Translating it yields CASSIEGLAINEQFF.

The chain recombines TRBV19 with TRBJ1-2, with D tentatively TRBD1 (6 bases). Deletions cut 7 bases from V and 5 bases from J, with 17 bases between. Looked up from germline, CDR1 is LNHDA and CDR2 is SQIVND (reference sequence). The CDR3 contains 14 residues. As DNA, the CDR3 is TGTGCCAGTACACAATTAGGGACAATTTATGGCTACACCTTC. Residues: CASTQLGTIYGYTF.

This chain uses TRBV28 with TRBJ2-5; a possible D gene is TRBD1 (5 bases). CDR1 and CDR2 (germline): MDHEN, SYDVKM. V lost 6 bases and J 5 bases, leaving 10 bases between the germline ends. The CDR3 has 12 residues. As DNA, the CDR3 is TGTGCCAGCAGCCAGGGATGGGAGACCCAGTACTTC. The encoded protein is CASSQGWETQYF.

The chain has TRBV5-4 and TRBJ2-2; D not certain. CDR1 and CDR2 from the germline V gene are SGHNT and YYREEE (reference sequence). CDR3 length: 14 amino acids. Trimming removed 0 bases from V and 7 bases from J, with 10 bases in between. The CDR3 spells CASSLVSENGELFF. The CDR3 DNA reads TGTGCCAGCAGCTTGGTCTCAGAAAACGGGGAGCTGTTTTTT.